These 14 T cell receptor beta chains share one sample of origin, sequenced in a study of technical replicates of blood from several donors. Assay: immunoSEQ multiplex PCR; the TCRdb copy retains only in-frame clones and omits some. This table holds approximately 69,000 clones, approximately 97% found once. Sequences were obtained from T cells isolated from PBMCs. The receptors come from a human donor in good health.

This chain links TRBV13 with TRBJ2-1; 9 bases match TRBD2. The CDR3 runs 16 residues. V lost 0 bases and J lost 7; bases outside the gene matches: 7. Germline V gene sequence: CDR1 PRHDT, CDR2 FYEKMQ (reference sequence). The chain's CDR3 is CASSLGAGGHRNEQFF. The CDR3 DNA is TGTGCCAGCAGCTTAGGCGCGGGGGGGCATAGGAATGAGCAGTTCTTC.

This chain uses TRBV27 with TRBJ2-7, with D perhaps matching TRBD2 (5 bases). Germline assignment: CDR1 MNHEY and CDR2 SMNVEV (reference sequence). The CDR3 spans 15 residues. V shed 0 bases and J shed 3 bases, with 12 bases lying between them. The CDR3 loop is CASSLSGNGGYEQYF. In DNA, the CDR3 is TGTGCCAGCAGTTTATCGGGAAACGGAGGCTACGAGCAGTACTTC.

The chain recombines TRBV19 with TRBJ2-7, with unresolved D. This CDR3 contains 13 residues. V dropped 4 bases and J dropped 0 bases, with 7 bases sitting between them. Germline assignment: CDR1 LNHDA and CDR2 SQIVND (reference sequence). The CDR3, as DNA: TGTGCCAGTAGTAGGAGTGCCTCCTACGAGCAGTACTTC. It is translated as CASSRSASYEQYF.

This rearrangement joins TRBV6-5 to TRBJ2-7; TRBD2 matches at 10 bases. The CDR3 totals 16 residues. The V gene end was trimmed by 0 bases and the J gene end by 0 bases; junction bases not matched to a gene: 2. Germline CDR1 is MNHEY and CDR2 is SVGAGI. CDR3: CASSYSPSGGSYEQYF. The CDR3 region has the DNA TGTGCCAGCAGTTACTCCCCTAGCGGGGGCTCCTACGAGCAGTACTTC.

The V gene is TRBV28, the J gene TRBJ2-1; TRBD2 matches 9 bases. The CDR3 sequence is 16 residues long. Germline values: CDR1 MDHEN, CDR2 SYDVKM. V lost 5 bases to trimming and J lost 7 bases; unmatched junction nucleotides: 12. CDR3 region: CASSPYLAGGSNEQFF. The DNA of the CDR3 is TGTGCCAGCAGTCCCTACTTGGCGGGAGGGAGTAATGAGCAGTTCTTC.

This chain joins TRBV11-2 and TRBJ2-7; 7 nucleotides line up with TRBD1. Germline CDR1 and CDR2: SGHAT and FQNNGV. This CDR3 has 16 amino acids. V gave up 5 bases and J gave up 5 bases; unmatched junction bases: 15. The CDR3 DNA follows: TGTGCCAGCAGCGAAACTGGACAGGCAGGGGCCGACGAGCAGTACTTC. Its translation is CASSETGQAGADEQYF.

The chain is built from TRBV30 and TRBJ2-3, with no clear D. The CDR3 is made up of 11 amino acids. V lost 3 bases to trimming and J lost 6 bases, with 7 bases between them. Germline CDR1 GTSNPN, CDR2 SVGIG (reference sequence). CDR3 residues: CAWSPSDTQYF. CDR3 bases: TGTGCCTGGAGCCCCTCGGATACGCAGTATTTT.

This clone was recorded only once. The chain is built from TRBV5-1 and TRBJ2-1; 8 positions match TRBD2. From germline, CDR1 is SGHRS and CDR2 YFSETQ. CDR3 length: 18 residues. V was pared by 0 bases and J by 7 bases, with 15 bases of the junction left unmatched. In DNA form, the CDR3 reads TGCGCCAGCAGCTTGGCTCCGATGTCCCGGGGGGGCTCGAATGAGCAGTTCTTC. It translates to CASSLAPMSRGGSNEQFF.

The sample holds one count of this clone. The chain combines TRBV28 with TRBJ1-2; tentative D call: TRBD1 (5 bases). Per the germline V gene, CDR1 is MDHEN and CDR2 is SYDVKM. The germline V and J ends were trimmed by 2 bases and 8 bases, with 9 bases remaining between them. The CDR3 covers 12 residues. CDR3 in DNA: TGTGCCAGCAGTTTACGGGGGTACGGCTACACCTTC. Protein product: CASSLRGYGYTF.

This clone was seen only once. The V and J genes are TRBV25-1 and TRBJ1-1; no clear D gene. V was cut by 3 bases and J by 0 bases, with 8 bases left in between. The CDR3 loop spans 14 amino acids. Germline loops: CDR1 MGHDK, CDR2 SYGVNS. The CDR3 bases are TGTGCCAGCAGTGATGGACTCATGAACACTGAAGCTTTCTTT. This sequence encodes CASSDGLMNTEAFF.

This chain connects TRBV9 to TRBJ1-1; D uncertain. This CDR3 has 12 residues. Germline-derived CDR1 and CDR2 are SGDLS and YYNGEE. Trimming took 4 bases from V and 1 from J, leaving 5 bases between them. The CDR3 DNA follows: TGTGCCAGCAGCTCCGGGAACACTGAAGCTTTCTTT. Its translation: CASSSGNTEAFF.

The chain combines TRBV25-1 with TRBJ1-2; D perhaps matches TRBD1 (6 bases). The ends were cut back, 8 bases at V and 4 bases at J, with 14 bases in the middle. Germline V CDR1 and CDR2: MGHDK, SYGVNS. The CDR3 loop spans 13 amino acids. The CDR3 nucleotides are TGTGCCAGCTCGGGGGGCAGGGCCTATGGCTACACCTTC. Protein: CASSGGRAYGYTF.

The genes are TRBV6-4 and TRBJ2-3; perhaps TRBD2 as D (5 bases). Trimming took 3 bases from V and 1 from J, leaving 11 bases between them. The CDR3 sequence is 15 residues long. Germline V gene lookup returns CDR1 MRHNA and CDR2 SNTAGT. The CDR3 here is CASSEWAGRTDTQYF. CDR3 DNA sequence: TGTGCCAGCAGTGAGTGGGCGGGTCGCACAGATACGCAGTATTTT.

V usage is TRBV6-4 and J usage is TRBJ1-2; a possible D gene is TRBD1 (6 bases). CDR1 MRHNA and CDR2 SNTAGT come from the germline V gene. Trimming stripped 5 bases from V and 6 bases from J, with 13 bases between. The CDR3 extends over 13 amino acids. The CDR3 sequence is CASSPDRDHGYTF. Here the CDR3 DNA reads TGTGCCAGCAGTCCGGACAGAGACCATGGCTACACCTTC.